These 2 T cell receptor beta chains originate from one sample sequenced in a study of blood T cell repertoires in COVID-19. The method was immunoSEQ multiplex PCR; TCRdb's version includes in-frame clones alone and lacks a portion of them. The table lists fewer than 200,000 clones, 88% of them singletons. Sequenced sample: peripheral blood. These receptors all stem from a man aged 60 to 69 with acute or convalescent COVID-19.

V is TRBV7-8 and J is TRBJ2-1, with a weak D call TRBD2 (7 bases). Deletions cut 4 bases from V and 0 bases from J, with 16 bases between. Germline V gene data show CDR1 as SGHVS and CDR2 as FQNEAQ. The CDR3 totals 17 residues. This CDR3 reads CASSYRGGESSYNEQFF. The CDR3, as DNA: TGTGCCAGCAGCTATCGAGGGGGGGAAAGCTCCTACAATGAGCAGTTCTTC.

The chain combines TRBV19 with TRBJ1-3; no definite D call. V lost 5 bases and J lost 4, with 6 bases in between. The length of the CDR3 is 12 residues. CDR1 and CDR2 (germline): LNHDA, SQIVND (reference sequence). The CDR3 loop is CASSSLGNTIYF. CDR3 in DNA: TGTGCCAGTAGTTCGTTGGGAAACACCATATATTTT.